The 26 T cell receptor beta chains in this list originate from one sample, sequenced in a study of siplizumab effects on memory and regulatory T cells. Generated by immunoSEQ multiplex PCR, the TCRdb table keeps only in-frame clones and is missing some. The sample carries tens of thousands of clones, about 93% recorded once. The sample consisted of non-Treg CD4+ T cells sorted from blood. These receptors originate from a human donor in good health.

The chain recombines TRBV7-9 with TRBJ1-5; the match to TRBD1 covers 9 bases. CDR3 length: 16 amino acids. V trimming: 5 bases; J trimming: 3 bases; junction bases outside the gene matches: 8. Germline V gene data show CDR1 as SEHNR and CDR2 as FQNEAQ (reference sequence). The CDR3: CASSPGTGQINQPQHF. As DNA, the CDR3 is TGTGCCAGCAGCCCCGGGACAGGGCAAATCAATCAGCCCCAGCATTTT.

V and J are TRBV7-9 and TRBJ1-1, with D tentatively TRBD1 (6 bases). The CDR3 sequence is 14 residues long. The germline gives CDR1 SEHNR, CDR2 FQNEAQ (reference sequence). The V and J ends lost 6 bases and 2 bases respectively, with 13 bases between them. The CDR3 here is CASSPGQLNTEAFF. The CDR3 DNA sequence: TGTGCCAGCAGTCCCGGACAGCTAAACACTGAAGCTTTCTTT.

This clone appeared a single time. V gene TRBV19 combines with J gene TRBJ2-5, with 8 bases matching TRBD2. This CDR3 region has 14 residues. Germline loops: CDR1 LNHDA, CDR2 SQIVND (reference sequence). V was clipped by 6 bases and J by 5 bases; unmatched bases: 8. The DNA for the CDR3 is TGTGCCAGTAGCCTCGGGGGGGTTCAGGAGACCCAGTACTTC. It yields the protein CASSLGGVQETQYF. Based on the CDR3 plus reference TRBV19 and TRBJ2-5, the full variable domain is DGGITQSPKYLFRKEGQNVTLSCEQNLNHDAMYWYRQDPGQGLRLIYYSQIVNDFQKGDIAEGYSVSREKKESFPLTVTSAQKNPTAFYLCASSLGGVQETQYFGPGTRLLVL.

The chain couples TRBV5-6 to TRBJ1-5, with TRBD1 identical over 8 bases. Per the germline V gene, CDR1 is SGHDT and CDR2 is YYEEEE. The CDR3 consists of 14 residues. V gave up 0 bases and J gave up 5 bases; unmatched junction bases: 1. The CDR3 loop reads CASSLAGGDQPQHF. In DNA, the CDR3 is TGTGCCAGCAGCTTGGCAGGGGGCGATCAGCCCCAGCATTTT.

V gene TRBV6-1 combines with J gene TRBJ1-5; D possibly corresponds to TRBD1 (6 bases). V was clipped by 5 bases and J by 5 bases, with 10 bases between them. Germline V lookup: CDR1 MNHNS, CDR2 SASEGT. The CDR3 contains 13 residues. The CDR3 DNA sequence: TGTGCCAGCAGTTGGGAGGGGGATCAGCCCCAGCATTTT. Amino acid sequence: CASSWEGDQPQHF.

V gene TRBV6-1 combines with J gene TRBJ1-5; tentative D call: TRBD1 (6 bases). V lost 8 bases to trimming and J lost 7 bases, with 18 bases between them. Germline CDR1 reads MNHNS; CDR2 reads SASEGT. The CDR3 covers 14 residues. The CDR3 reads CASQGWGLGQPQHF. The CDR3 DNA reads TGTGCCAGCCAGGGGTGGGGTCTGGGGCAGCCCCAGCATTTT.

The rearrangement joins TRBV6-1 to TRBJ1-2; D is uncertain. CDR3 size: 13 residues. Germline V lookup: CDR1 MNHNS, CDR2 SASEGT. Trimming shortened V by 4 bases and J by 1 base, and 7 bases separated the two germline ends. The CDR3 protein is CASSAQINYGYTF. The CDR3, as DNA: TGTGCCAGCAGTGCACAGATTAACTATGGCTACACCTTC.

The chain combines TRBV5-1 with TRBJ2-5, with TRBD2 as a possible D gene (6 bases). Germline lookup yields CDR1 SGHRS and CDR2 YFSETQ. The CDR3 runs 15 residues. V lost 6 bases to trimming and J lost 4 bases, with 19 bases between them. CDR3 residues: CASTEGGVNGETQYF. CDR3 DNA: TGCGCCAGCACAGAGGGCGGGGTAAACGGAGAGACCCAGTACTTC.

J is TRBJ1-1 and V is TRBV11-1, with 7 bases identical to TRBD1. The CDR3 runs to 16 residues. The V segment lost 5 bases and the J segment 0 bases; nucleotides outside the gene matches: 9. From germline, CDR1 is SGHAT and CDR2 FQDESV (reference sequence). In nucleotides, the CDR3 is TGTGCCAGCAGCGATCCCAGGGGACAGCTGAACACTGAAGCTTTCTTT. Its translation is CASSDPRGQLNTEAFF.

The chain recombines TRBV11-2 with TRBJ2-5; D is unclear. The CDR3 sequence is 14 residues long. V was trimmed by 1 base and J by 4 bases, leaving 10 bases between them. Per germline, CDR1 SGHAT and CDR2 FQNNGV. This CDR3 reads CASSLVSFGETQYF. The CDR3 coding sequence is TGTGCCAGCAGCTTAGTATCTTTTGGAGAGACCCAGTACTTC.

The chain employs TRBV6-1 and TRBJ2-7; D is unresolved. The CDR3 runs to 12 residues. Germline V CDR1 and CDR2: MNHNS, SASEGT. The germline V and J ends were trimmed by 4 bases and 3 bases, with 7 bases remaining between them. CDR3 sequence reads: CASSGQGYEQYF. The CDR3 coding sequence is TGTGCCAGCAGTGGGCAAGGCTACGAGCAGTACTTC.

This chain links TRBV11-3 with TRBJ2-5, with TRBD1 matching 7 bases. The J segment lost 5 bases and the V segment lost 1 base, leaving 10 bases of the junction unmatched. The CDR3 extends over 16 amino acids. Germline CDR1 SGHNT, CDR2 YENEEA. The CDR3 reads CASSLGHRGGGETQYF. The CDR3 bases are TGTGCCAGCAGCTTAGGTCACAGGGGTGGCGGGGAGACCCAGTACTTC.

The V call is TRBV5-1, the J call TRBJ2-1; 8 nucleotides agree with TRBD1. The CDR3 extends over 18 amino acids. V lost 5 bases to trimming and J lost 6 bases; unmatched junction nucleotides: 19. Germline loops: CDR1 SGHRS, CDR2 YFSETQ. This CDR3 reads CASRGGQGMILLGNEQFF. The DNA for the CDR3 is TGCGCCAGCAGGGGAGGACAGGGAATGATCCTTCTTGGCAATGAGCAGTTCTTC.

The rearrangement links TRBV9 to TRBJ1-2, with 7 bases aligning to TRBD1. Germline V lookup: CDR1 SGDLS, CDR2 YYNGEE. This CDR3 comprises 14 residues. The trim removed 5 bases at V and 4 bases at J, leaving 8 bases unmatched. Here the CDR3 reads CASRGGTDSYGYTF. The CDR3 DNA follows: TGTGCCAGCAGGGGCGGGACAGATTCCTATGGCTACACCTTC.

The chain uses TRBV7-2 and TRBJ1-2, with 8 bases matching TRBD1. J lost 8 bases, V lost 0 bases, and 11 bases had no gene match. The CDR3 has 16 residues. The germline gives CDR1 SGHTA, CDR2 FQGNSA. CDR3 sequence: CASSLAAGGNSGGYTF. Here the CDR3 DNA reads TGTGCCAGCAGCTTAGCGGCAGGGGGCAACAGTGGAGGCTACACCTTC.

This chain's CDR3 is CASSSPGQGYSSYEQYF. The CDR3, as DNA: TGTGCCAGCAGTTCGCCGGGACAGGGTTATAGCTCCTACGAGCAGTACTTC. V and J are TRBV27 and TRBJ2-7; 9 nucleotides agree with TRBD1. The CDR3 has 17 amino acids. Germline assignment: CDR1 MNHEY and CDR2 SMNVEV (reference sequence). Losses at the gene ends were 4 bases for V and 0 bases for J; bases not matched to a gene: 10.

CDR3 in amino acids: CASSLQVPGTGSQETQYF. In DNA, the CDR3 is TGTGCCAGCTCACTACAGGTTCCCGGGACAGGGAGCCAAGAGACCCAGTACTTC. This sequence joins TRBV18 and TRBJ2-5; 9 bases align to TRBD1. CDR3 length: 18 residues. Germline CDR1 reads KGHSH; CDR2 reads LQKENI. The ends lost 4 bases at V and 1 base at J; junction bases unmatched: 13.

This chain joins TRBV5-8 and TRBJ1-6; 11 bases line up with TRBD1. The trim removed 4 bases at V and 8 bases at J, leaving 2 bases unmatched. Germline values: CDR1 SGHTS, CDR2 YDEGEE. The length of the CDR3 is 14 residues. CDR3 protein: CASSQGQGDSPLHF. CDR3 bases: TGTGCCAGCAGCCAGGGACAGGGGGATTCACCCCTCCACTTT.

This clone has only one observation. The chain couples TRBV10-1 to TRBJ2-3; 7 nucleotides line up with TRBD2. Germline CDR1 is WNHNN and CDR2 is SYGVQD (reference sequence). The trim removed 3 bases at V and 2 bases at J, leaving 14 bases unmatched. This CDR3 has 18 residues. Here the CDR3 reads CASSDPLGGIRDTDTQYF. The CDR3 coding sequence is TGCGCCAGCAGTGACCCCCTCGGGGGGATAAGGGACACAGATACGCAGTATTTT.

The genes are TRBV19 and TRBJ2-3; either TRBD1 or TRBD2 may fit D (5 bases each). From germline, CDR1 is LNHDA and CDR2 SQIVND (reference sequence). The CDR3 runs 12 residues. V lost 6 bases, J lost 3 bases, and 7 bases lay in between. This CDR3 is CASRGVTDTQYF. In nucleotides, the CDR3 is TGTGCCAGTAGGGGGGTAACAGATACGCAGTATTTT.

The chain is built from TRBV5-4 and TRBJ1-2; D is undetermined. Germline CDR1 and CDR2: SGHNT and YYREEE (reference sequence). V was shortened by 4 bases and J by 7 bases, with 14 bases between the two germline ends. The length of the CDR3 is 13 residues. The CDR3 sequence: CASSQPEGSGYTF. The CDR3 bases are TGTGCCAGCAGCCAGCCCGAAGGCAGTGGCTACACCTTC.

The V call is TRBV5-1, the J call TRBJ1-6, with D possibly being TRBD1 (5 bases). Germline CDR1 is SGHRS and CDR2 is YFSETQ. CDR3 length equals 14 residues. Trimming took 3 bases from V and 6 from J, leaving 10 bases between them. CDR3 nucleotides: TGCGCCAGCAGCTCAGGGAGCGGTAATTCACCCCTCCACTTT. It yields the protein CASSSGSGNSPLHF.

This clone was detected once. This chain joins TRBV7-9 and TRBJ2-1, with TRBD1 matching over 10 bases. The CDR3 loop spans 15 amino acids. The V gene end was trimmed by 5 bases and the J gene end by 7 bases; junction bases not matched to a gene: 8. The germline CDR1 and CDR2 sequences are SEHNR and FQNEAQ (reference sequence). Here the CDR3 DNA reads TGTGCCAGCAGCCCACGGGACAGGGGAGGGAATGAGCAGTTCTTC. The encoded protein is CASSPRDRGGNEQFF.

This sequence joins TRBV9 and TRBJ2-5; TRBD2 agrees at 11 bases. V trimming: 0 bases; J trimming: 4 bases; junction bases outside the gene matches: 14. The CDR3 is made up of 19 amino acids. Germline CDR1 reads SGDLS; CDR2 reads YYNGEE. DNA for the CDR3: TGTGCCAGCAGCGTAGGTCTAGCGGGAGGAGGGGGTTTTGGAGAGACCCAGTACTTC. Translated, it gives CASSVGLAGGGGFGETQYF.

The gene calls are TRBV7-9 and TRBJ1-2; maybe TRBD1 (6 bases). The germline V gene encodes CDR1 SEHNR and CDR2 FQNEAQ (reference sequence). The length of the CDR3 is 13 residues. V was shortened by 3 bases and J by 7 bases, with 12 bases between the two germline ends. CDR3 residues: CASSFNREGGYTF. The CDR3 DNA reads TGTGCCAGCAGCTTCAACAGGGAGGGTGGCTACACCTTC. The full variable domain, with the rest looked up from reference TRBV7-9 and TRBJ1-2, is DTGVSQNPRHKITKRGQNVTFRCDPISEHNRLYWYRQTLGQGPEFLTYFQNEAQLEKSRLLSDRFSAERPKGSFSTLEIQRTEQGDSAMYLCASSFNREGGYTFGSGTRLTVV.

The V call is TRBV5-6, the J call TRBJ1-1, with 11 bases aligning to TRBD1. V was clipped by 1 base and J by 11 bases; unmatched bases: 7. The CDR3 runs 14 residues. The V gene's germline CDR1 is SGHDT and CDR2 YYEEEE. The CDR3 coding sequence is TGTGCCAGCAGCTTGAGAGGACAGGGGGCTTGGGCTTTCTTT. It yields the protein CASSLRGQGAWAFF.